The TCR beta chain under discussion was sequenced for a study of shared clonotypes between healthy human individuals (dated by TCRdb to about 2020). With respect to the entire study: Three men and a couple of women, aged 18 to 49 years, made up the cohort. To increase sequencing depth and limit assay-specific biases, TCR repertoire library preparation and sequencing were carried out by different laboratories using diverse techniques. For each donor, three plates each were used for CD4 naive and CD4 memory, two plates were used for CD8 naive, and one plate was used for CD8 memory. Blood TCR repertoires of about 5 healthy adults were deeply sequenced to estimate repertoire size and the extent of clonotype sharing between individuals. Leukapheresis yielded between about 0.9 and 8.9 billion PBMCs per donor.

This clone was counted at least ten times. Its antigen specificity is not known. Qualities for individual bases were not recorded, and no much larger clone is one base off. Results the study describes overall, beyond this receptor: Even with the large sequencing depth, rarefaction of the sorted-subset datasets indicated that sequencing was incomplete. Pairwise subsampling led to the expectation that sequencing depth would affect the degree of clonotype sharing among donors. Sharing across a handful of donors was observed for around 5% of naive CD4, over 3% of naive CD8, roughly 2.4% of memory CD4, and less than 0.45% of memory CD8 clonotypes. Higher generation probabilities were observed for clonotypes shared by all four sorted-subset donors than for non-shared clonotypes. Sampling was restricted to blood, and TCR repertoires in tissues likely differ from the TCR repertoires found in blood. The genetic and exposure-history diversity represented was limited by the small number of donors. Naive subsets generally had larger estimated clonotype richness than memory subsets did.

Donors were healthy HIV-negative adults with no recently reported acute infections or vaccinations. Only Caucasian adults living in Nashville, Tennessee, USA were represented among the donors. CD8 memory samples combined magnetically selected CD45RO+ cells with CCR7-negative CD45RA+ effector memory (TemRA) cells. After blood collection by leukapheresis, PBMCs were isolated using Ficoll-Histopaque density gradient centrifugation and then cryopreserved in the vapor phase of liquid nitrogen. Analytical flow cytometry was used to check the purity and quantity of every magnetically sorted T cell population. Genomic DNA was isolated from each sorted fraction and quantified by UV absorbance on a Nanodrop 2000c. Using the deep immunoSEQ assay, TCR CDR3 regions were amplified from genomic DNA by multiplex PCR. Extracted genomic DNA from each cell subset was spread evenly across all wells of several immunoSEQ 96-well plates, with each plate serving as a replicate. Each replicate PCR for sorted subsets received roughly 0.2 ug genomic DNA, equal to about 29,000 T cell genomes. Purified libraries were quantified with a Qubit 3.0 fluorometer, sized on a Bioanalyzer 2100, and re-quantified with the KAPA Library Quantification kit. Every immunoSEQ 96-well plate was sequenced on a dedicated single-read 150-cycle Illumina NextSeq 550 flow cell. The authors' analysis ran thus. Because the immunoSEQ output included only junctional sequences and no quality scores, the filtering could not be the same as the filtering used for full-length reads. To assign V/J genes and CDR3, sequences were annotated against IMGT germline references using PyIR, a Python wrapper for IgBLAST v1.9. Reads with weak V/J assignments (E-value above 1e-6), missing CDR3, stop codons, out-of-frame junctions, or ambiguous translated residues were removed. V3J clonotypes were defined as sequences sharing the same inferred V gene, J gene, and CDR3 amino acid sequence. Percentage overlap between repertoires was calculated by dividing the number of shared unique clonotypes by the size of the smaller repertoire. Three approaches were used to assess repertoire richness: RTK rarefaction, the Chao1 estimator, and Recon v2.1 estimates of unobserved clonotypes. OLGA was used to compute generation probabilities for all TCRbeta clonotypes that the gDNA method yielded from a handful of donors. Drawn from immuneACCESS, this table holds only the in-frame rearrangements with V and J called that TCRdb kept. Clones are partly lost; checked studies trace under half to an unresolved V gene and leave the rest unexplained. V and J calls and clone size are copied from that table; D and trimming were computed from the DNA. This sample gives 110,000 or so clones in total; under 70% of them show up just once. The top ten hold 20% to 25% of the sample.

The material sequenced was memory CD8+ T cells sorted from blood. The sample's cell subset or site, from its label and the paper: CD45RO+ cells pooled with CCR7-negative TemRA cells. This sequence originates from a woman in her 30s in good health.

The CDR3 is CASSGQGQNYGYTF. Here is the DNA: TGCGCCAGCAGCGGACAGGGACAGAACTATGGCTACACCTTC. Rearrangement joined TRBV5-1 to TRBJ1-2, and TRBD1 aligns with 8 junction nucleotides. Relative to germline, V is missing 4 bases and J is missing 2 bases, with 4 bases of the junction outside any gene match. For CDR1 and CDR2, the germline V gene lists SGHRS and YFSETQ. The CDR3 covers 14 residues, taking in both the cysteine and the phenylalanine. This entry keeps only the CDR3 DNA: 42 bases, framed from base 1.